Listed below are T cell receptor beta chains from one sample, sequenced in a study of shared clonotypes between healthy human individuals. The repertoire was sequenced with immunoSEQ multiplex PCR; TCRdb's copy has only in-frame clones and lacks some. The sample holds some 2,000,000 clones; about 95% are singletons and the top ten take about 1.1%. Source material: naive CD8+ T cells sorted from blood. The receptors were sampled from a man in his late teens or twenties in good health. Both conserved end residues are part of each CDR3. Fields, in order: clone size, J gene, V gene, D gene, CDR3 protein, CDR3 DNA. The D gene is left open where the match is weak. For some rows the clone size is stated as once, few or many, or as a class when expanded; others skip it.

- TRBJ2-3 TRBV6-1 TRBD2 CASSALTSGRPDTQYF TGTGCCAGCAGTGCCCTGACTAGCGGGAGACCAGATACGCAGTATTTT
- TRBJ1-2 TRBV7-6 - CASSLAVEGGNGYTF TGTGCCAGCAGCTTAGCGGTCGAGGGAGGAAATGGCTACACCTTC
- TRBJ1-1 TRBV4-1 - CASSQGPSMNTEAFF TGCGCCAGCAGCCAGGGTCCGTCCATGAACACTGAAGCTTTCTTT
- TRBJ1-2 TRBV4-1 - CASAIIPLDLRDGYTF TGCGCCAGCGCGATAATCCCCCTGGACCTTAGGGATGGCTACACCTTC
- TRBJ2-7 TRBV6-5 - CASSFGGAYEQYF TGTGCCAGCAGTTTTGGAGGCGCCTACGAGCAGTACTTC
- TRBJ1-1 TRBV28 TRBD1 CASSDRGGNTEAFF TGTGCCAGCAGCGACAGGGGGGGAAACACTGAAGCTTTCTTT
- TRBJ2-7 TRBV7-9 - CASSTGPTYEQYF TGTGCCAGCAGCACCGGGCCAACCTACGAGCAGTACTTC
- TRBJ2-1 TRBV10-3 TRBD1 CAISSDPWTGANEQFF TGTGCCATCAGTTCCGACCCGTGGACAGGGGCCAATGAGCAGTTCTTC
- TRBJ2-1 TRBV28 TRBD2 CASSGGVGYEQFF TGTGCCAGCAGTGGGGGGGTCGGGTATGAGCAGTTCTTC
- TRBJ2-1 TRBV9 TRBD2 CASSTSGAEVDEQFF TGTGCCAGCAGCACTAGCGGAGCGGAGGTGGATGAGCAGTTCTTC
once TRBJ2-1 TRBV7-9 TRBD2 CASSYRPGLEIGSYNEQFF TGTGCCAGCAGCTACAGACCGGGACTAGAAATCGGCTCCTACAATGAGCAGTTCTTC
- TRBJ2-2 TRBV27 TRBD2 CASSFFPAGGGAGELFF TGTGCCAGCAGTTTCTTCCCAGCGGGAGGAGGGGCCGGGGAGCTGTTTTTT
- TRBJ1-2 TRBV6-5 - CASSYFAAANYGYTF TGTGCCAGCAGTTATTTCGCAGCGGCTAACTATGGCTACACCTTC
- TRBJ2-5 TRBV4-1 TRBD2 CASSQDSGSREETQYF TGCGCCAGCAGCCAAGATAGCGGGAGTAGAGAAGAGACCCAGTACTTC
- TRBJ2-7 TRBV6-1 - CASSEGAGGEQYF TGTGCCAGCAGTGAAGGGGCGGGCGGCGAGCAGTACTTC
- TRBJ2-1 TRBV7-8 TRBD1 CASSSGQGDVNEQFF TGTGCCAGCAGCTCGGGACAGGGGGACGTCAATGAGCAGTTCTTC
- TRBJ2-7 TRBV10-2 - CASSESFYEQYF TGCGCCAGCAGTGAGTCGTTCTACGAGCAGTACTTC
once TRBJ2-7 TRBV7-2 TRBD1 CASSWGTGPYEQYF TGTGCCAGCAGCTGGGGGACAGGGCCCTACGAGCAGTACTTC
- TRBJ2-1 TRBV7-9 - CASSNLGEQFF TGTGCCAGCAGTAATCTGGGTGAGCAGTTCTTC
few TRBJ2-7 TRBV2 TRBD2 CASDTSEGSYEQYF TGTGCCAGCGATACTAGCGAGGGCTCCTACGAGCAGTACTTC
- TRBJ2-7 TRBV6-6 - CASSYSEGRSYEQYF TGTGCCAGCAGTTACTCGGAAGGGCGATCCTACGAGCAGTACTTC
- TRBJ2-7 TRBV6-5 - CASSYQQASYEQYF TGTGCCAGCAGCTACCAGCAGGCATCCTACGAGCAGTACTTC
- TRBJ1-2 TRBV6-5 TRBD1 CASSYSGRGAYGYTF TGTGCCAGCAGTTACTCTGGCAGGGGGGCCTATGGCTACACCTTC
- TRBJ1-1 TRBV5-4 TRBD1 CASSTDRGLTEAFF TGTGCCAGCAGCACGGACAGGGGGCTTACTGAAGCTTTCTTT
once TRBJ2-5 TRBV11-2 - CASSLSETQYF TGTGCCAGCAGCTTATCGGAGACCCAGTACTTC
- TRBJ2-3 TRBV2 - CASSEVFTGDTQYF TGTGCCAGCAGTGAAGTTTTTACCGGGGATACGCAGTATTTT
- TRBJ2-2 TRBV19 - CASSIPSLNTGELFF TGTGCCAGTAGTATTCCCTCCCTGAACACCGGGGAGCTGTTTTTT
- TRBJ2-5 TRBV7-2 TRBD2 CASSLGLAGTSETQYF TGTGCCAGCAGCTTAGGCCTAGCGGGCACCTCCGAGACCCAGTACTTC
- TRBJ2-7 TRBV19 TRBD1 CASTPRDRGSEQYF TGTGCCAGTACCCCAAGGGACAGGGGCTCCGAGCAGTACTTC
- TRBJ2-1 TRBV11-3 TRBD2 CASSLDKSGGLAYNEQFF TGTGCCAGCAGCTTAGATAAGTCCGGCGGACTAGCCTACAATGAGCAGTTCTTC
- TRBJ2-6 TRBV9 - CASQGSGANVLTF TGTGCCAGCCAGGGCTCTGGGGCCAACGTCCTGACTTTC
- TRBJ1-1 TRBV6-6 - CASSYRGRGNTEAFF TGTGCCAGCAGTTACCGGGGACGAGGGAACACTGAAGCTTTCTTT
- TRBJ1-4 TRBV19 TRBD1 CASSPGQGAEKLFF TGTGCCAGTAGTCCCGGACAGGGGGCCGAAAAACTGTTTTTT
- TRBJ1-5 TRBV6-5 - CASSYGHGVNQPQHF TGTGCCAGCAGTTACGGGCACGGGGTAAATCAGCCCCAGCATTTT
- TRBJ1-5 TRBV6-1 TRBD1 CASSERNWGTGINQPQHF TGTGCCAGCAGTGAAAGGAACTGGGGGACAGGGATTAATCAGCCCCAGCATTTT
- TRBJ1-2 TRBV19 TRBD1 CASSIDAGQGSYGYTF TGTGCCAGTAGTATAGACGCGGGACAGGGATCATATGGCTACACCTTC
- TRBJ2-7 TRBV19 - CASSMGRSYEQYF TGTGCCAGTAGTATGGGGCGGTCCTACGAGCAGTACTTC
- TRBJ1-4 TRBV13 - CASSLRQDNEKLFF TGTGCCAGCAGCTTAAGGCAGGATAATGAAAAACTGTTTTTT
- TRBJ1-2 TRBV7-2 TRBD1 CASSLAGQGPYNYGYTF TGTGCCAGCAGCTTGGCCGGACAGGGGCCTTATAACTATGGCTACACCTTC
- TRBJ2-3 TRBV7-9 TRBD2 CASSEGTSGPDTQYF TGTGCCAGCAGCGAGGGGACTAGCGGACCAGATACGCAGTATTTT
- TRBJ2-7 TRBV2 TRBD2 CASSGSGLAETYF TGTGCCAGCAGTGGGTCGGGACTAGCGGAGACGTACTTC
- TRBJ2-7 TRBV5-4 - CASSLSAGLSYEQYF TGTGCCAGCAGCCTCTCGGCGGGCCTTTCCTACGAGCAGTACTTC
- TRBJ1-5 TRBV28 TRBD1 CASSYDREGDQPQHF TGTGCCAGCAGTTACGACAGGGAGGGCGATCAGCCCCAGCATTTT
- TRBJ2-5 TRBV27 TRBD2 CASSLTLAGYQETQYF TGTGCCAGCAGTTTAACTCTAGCGGGATACCAAGAGACCCAGTACTTC
- TRBJ2-3 TRBV29-1 - CSMEDSSGTDTQYF TGCAGCATGGAGGACAGCTCGGGCACAGATACGCAGTATTTT
few TRBJ1-1 TRBV7-2 TRBD1 CASSLNRGLGTEAFF TGTGCCAGCAGCTTAAACAGGGGCCTCGGCACTGAAGCTTTCTTT
once TRBJ2-7 TRBV4-1 TRBD2 CASSQVLGLEYEQYF TGCGCCAGCAGCCAAGTTTTAGGACTAGAATACGAGCAGTACTTC
once TRBJ1-5 TRBV6-6 - CASSYSLLSNQPQHF TGTGCCAGCAGTTACTCTTTGCTGAGCAATCAGCCCCAGCATTTT
- TRBJ1-1 TRBV5-1 - CASSFRGHEGEAFF TGCGCCAGCAGCTTCCGGGGGCACGAAGGGGAAGCTTTCTTT
- TRBJ2-7 TRBV27 TRBD1 CASSLGTGVVEQYF TGTGCCAGCAGTTTAGGGACAGGGGTTGTCGAGCAGTACTTC
- TRBJ2-7 TRBV7-9 TRBD1 CASSRGQGFDEQYF TGTGCCAGCAGCCGCGGACAGGGTTTCGACGAGCAGTACTTC
- TRBJ2-1 TRBV9 TRBD1 CASSLTGLNEQFF TGTGCCAGCAGCCTGACAGGGCTAAATGAGCAGTTCTTC
- TRBJ1-1 TRBV21-1 - CASSRSAGGTGNTEAFF TGTGCCAGCAGCAGATCCGCGGGGGGCACAGGGAACACTGAAGCTTTCTTT
- TRBJ2-2 TRBV2 - CASGLTGLGDTGELFF TGTGCCAGCGGACTGACGGGCCTCGGGGACACCGGGGAGCTGTTTTTT
- TRBJ2-5 TRBV27 - CASSLTGGSGTQYF TGTGCCAGCAGTTTAACCGGGGGCAGCGGGACCCAGTACTTC
- TRBJ2-7 TRBV28 TRBD1 CASSFPGTAHYEQYF TGTGCCAGCAGTTTCCCCGGGACAGCCCACTACGAGCAGTACTTC
- TRBJ2-7 TRBV7-9 - CASSTTRRAKGSDSYEQYF TGTGCCAGCAGCACGACACGACGGGCGAAGGGAAGCGATAGCTACGAGCAGTACTTC
- TRBJ2-1 TRBV4-3 TRBD2 CASSQDGGLAGFSYNEQFF TGCGCCAGCAGCCAAGATGGGGGACTAGCGGGATTCTCCTACAATGAGCAGTTCTTC
once TRBJ2-5 TRBV19 - CASNGGKQETQYF TGTGCCAGTAACGGGGGAAAGCAAGAGACCCAGTACTTC
- TRBJ2-1 TRBV5-4 - CASKGVYNEQFF TGTGCCAGCAAGGGAGTCTACAATGAGCAGTTCTTC